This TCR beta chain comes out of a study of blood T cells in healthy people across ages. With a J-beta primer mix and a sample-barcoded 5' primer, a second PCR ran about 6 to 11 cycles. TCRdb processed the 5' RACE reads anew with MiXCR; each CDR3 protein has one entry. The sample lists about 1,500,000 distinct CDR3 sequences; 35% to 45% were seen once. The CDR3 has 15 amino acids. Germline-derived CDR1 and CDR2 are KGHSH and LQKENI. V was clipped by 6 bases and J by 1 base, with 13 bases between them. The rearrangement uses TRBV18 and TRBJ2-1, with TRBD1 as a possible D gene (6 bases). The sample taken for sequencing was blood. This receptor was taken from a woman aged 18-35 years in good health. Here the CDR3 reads CASSPQGFSYNEQFF. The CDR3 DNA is TGTGCCAGCTCTCCGCAGGGGTTTTCCTACAATGAGCAGTTCTTC.